The clone carrying this T cell receptor (beta chain) was picked up a small number of times. Its antigen is unidentified. V gave up 0 bases and J gave up 7 bases, with 19 bases separating them. Per the germline V gene, CDR1 is KGHSH and CDR2 is LQKENI. The CDR3 is 17 residues long. This sample was taken from a study of response to subunit inactivated influenza vaccine. Study observations and caveats: With each seasonal influenza vaccination, the authors suggested, few new T cells are recruited.

MiXCR was run by TCRdb on the RT-PCR reads, yielding one entry per CDR3 protein. The sample contains about 300,000 distinct CDR3 sequences, around 22% of which appear only once. This clonotype originated in a man aged 50 to 75 who received an inactivated influenza vaccine. Sequenced material: PBMCs from blood, taken about 19 months after vaccination. The V call is TRBV18, the J call TRBJ2-1; tentatively, D is TRBD1 or TRBD2 (5 bases each). The CDR3 loop is CASSPPAALAGWNEQFF. The CDR3 DNA is TGTGCCAGCTCACCACCAGCGGCTTTGGCAGGGTGGAATGAGCAGTTCTTC.